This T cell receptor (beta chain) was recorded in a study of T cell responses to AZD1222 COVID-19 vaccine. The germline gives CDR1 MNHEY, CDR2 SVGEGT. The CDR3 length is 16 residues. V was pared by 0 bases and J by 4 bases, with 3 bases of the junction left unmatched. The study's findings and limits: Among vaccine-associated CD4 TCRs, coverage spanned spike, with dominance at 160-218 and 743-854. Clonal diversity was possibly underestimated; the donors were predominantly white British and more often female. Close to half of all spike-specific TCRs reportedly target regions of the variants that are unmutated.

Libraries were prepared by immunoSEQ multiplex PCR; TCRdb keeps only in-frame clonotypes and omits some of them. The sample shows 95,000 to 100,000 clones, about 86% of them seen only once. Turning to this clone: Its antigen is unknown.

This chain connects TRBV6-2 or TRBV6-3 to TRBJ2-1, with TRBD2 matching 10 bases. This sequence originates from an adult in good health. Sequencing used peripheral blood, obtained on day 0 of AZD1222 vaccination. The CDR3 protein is CASSYSSSGGYNEQFF. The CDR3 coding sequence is TGTGCCAGCAGTTACTCGAGTAGCGGGGGGTACAATGAGCAGTTCTTC.